Listed below are T cell receptor beta chains from one sample, sequenced in a study of identical twins. MiXCR, run by TCRdb on the 5' RACE reads, gives a single entry per CDR3 protein. The sample consists of approximately 230,000 distinct CDR3 sequences, approximately 5.9% of them appearing once. Another study also made use of these data, one on T cells expressing NK-cell markers.

Sequenced input: CD8+ T cells sorted from blood. The source is a young woman in good health. Both conserved end residues are part of each CDR3. D genes are given only for firm matches. Clone size appears in some rows only: once, few, many, or a class for an expanded clone.

>TRBJ2-7|TRBV20-1|few|NA
TGCAGTGCAAAGGATACAGTAGCTCTCTCCTACGAGCAGTACTTC
CSAKDTVALSYEQYF
>TRBJ2-7|TRBV5-1|many|TRBD1
TGCGCCAGCAGCTTTGGACAGGACTACGAGCAGTACTTC
CASSFGQDYEQYF
>TRBJ2-5|TRBV30|few|NA
TGTGCCTGGAGCCTAGAGACCCAGTACTTC
CAWSLETQYF
>TRBJ2-7|TRBV11-2|few|NA
TGTGCCAGCAGCCCCCGGGACTCCCTAAAATCCCACGAGCAGTACTTC
CASSPRDSLKSHEQYF
>TRBJ2-5|TRBV11-2|few|NA
TGTGCCAGCAGCTTATCTCTGGGAGGGACCCAGTACTTC
CASSLSLGGTQYF
>TRBJ2-3|TRBV23-1|NA|TRBD1
TGCGCCAGCCCTCATGGGACAGGGGATGTTGTGAGCACAGATACGCAGTATTTT
CASPHGTGDVVSTDTQYF
>TRBJ1-2|TRBV12-3/TRBV12-4|few|NA
TGTGCCAGCAGTTTATGGGAGAACGACTATGGCTACACCTTC
CASSLWENDYGYTF
>TRBJ1-4|TRBV9|many|NA
TGTGCCAGCAGCGTAGGAGGGGCCCATGAAAAACTGTTTTTT
CASSVGGAHEKLFF
>TRBJ1-1|TRBV12-3/TRBV12-4|many|NA
TGTGCCAGCATCCTTGGGTTCACTGAAGCTTTCTTT
CASILGFTEAFF
>TRBJ2-7|TRBV11-2|many|NA
TGTGCCAGCAGCCAGAGCGGGACAACCTCCTACGAGCAGTACTTC
CASSQSGTTSYEQYF
>TRBJ2-3|TRBV28|NA|NA
TGTGCCAGCAGGGGGGAAGCGCCAGATACGCAGTATTTT
CASRGEAPDTQYF
>TRBJ1-1|TRBV19|NA|NA
TGTGCCAGTAGTATCCAGAACACTGAAGCTTTCTTT
CASSIQNTEAFF
>TRBJ2-7|TRBV7-9|NA|TRBD2
TGTGCCAGCAGCGCTAGCACCGGGACTAGGCCCTACGAGCAGTACTTC
CASSASTGTRPYEQYF
>TRBJ2-1|TRBV7-9|many|TRBD1
TGTGCCACCCCCGACAGGGAAGGTTTCTACAATGAGCAGTTCTTC
CATPDREGFYNEQFF
>TRBJ2-1|TRBV6-1|many|TRBD1
TGTGCCAGCAGAGGACAGGGGGCGAGGTATGAGCAGTTCTTC
CASRGQGARYEQFF
>TRBJ2-2|TRBV20-1|NA|NA
TGCAGTGCAACTACGAACACCGGGGAGCTGTTTTTT
CSATTNTGELFF
>TRBJ1-2|TRBV27|NA|TRBD1
TGTGCCAGCAGTTTCTACAGGGGGTATGGCTACACCTTC
CASSFYRGYGYTF
>TRBJ1-2|TRBV29-1|NA|NA
TGCAGCGTTTTAATGTTGCGGGGCTATGGCTACACCTTC
CSVLMLRGYGYTF
>TRBJ2-2|TRBV4-1|few|NA
TGCGCCAGCAGCCCACGTAGGGTGAACACCGGGGAGCTGTTTTTT
CASSPRRVNTGELFF
>TRBJ1-1|TRBV29-1|NA|NA
TGCAGCGTTGTAGGAGGGCTCACTGAAGCTTTCTTT
CSVVGGLTEAFF
>TRBJ2-1|TRBV5-1|many|NA
TGCGCCAGCAGCTTGGTGCCCAATGAGCAGTTCTTC
CASSLVPNEQFF
>TRBJ2-7|TRBV9|few|NA
TGTGCCAGCAGCGTAGGGGGCCTGAGTACCTACGAGCAGTACTTC
CASSVGGLSTYEQYF
>TRBJ2-1|TRBV6-2/TRBV6-3|many|TRBD2
TGTGCCAGCAGTTCCCTCCCTAGCGGGAGGGGGAATGAGCAGTTCTTC
CASSSLPSGRGNEQFF
>TRBJ1-1|TRBV20-1|many|NA
TGCAGTGCCAGCTTCGAGGACACTGAAGCTTTCTTT
CSASFEDTEAFF
>TRBJ2-7|TRBV5-1|many|NA
TGCGCCAGCAGCTTGACTACAGCCGAGCAGTACTTC
CASSLTTAEQYF
>TRBJ2-7|TRBV6-2/TRBV6-3|many|NA
TGTGCCAGCAGTTACATCGGGAACGAGCAGTACTTC
CASSYIGNEQYF
>TRBJ2-7|TRBV7-9|NA|NA
TGTGCCAGCAGCTTAGCACAGGGTTCCACCTACGAGCAGTACTTC
CASSLAQGSTYEQYF
>TRBJ2-2|TRBV7-6|few|TRBD1
TGTGCCAGCAGCCCCGACCCCGGGACAGGGGATGACGGGGAGCTGTTTTTT
CASSPDPGTGDDGELFF
>TRBJ2-6|TRBV23-1|NA|TRBD1
TGCGCCAGCAGTCGGCCGACAGGGGAAGAAAGCGGGGCCAACGTCCTGACTTTC
CASSRPTGEESGANVLTF
>TRBJ2-7|TRBV5-1|NA|NA
TGCGCCAGCAGCTTGGGCGGGGGCCTATACGAGCAGTACTTC
CASSLGGGLYEQYF
>TRBJ1-1|TRBV7-3|few|TRBD1
TGTGCCAGCAGCGCGACAGGGTACTTAGAAGCTTTCTTT
CASSATGYLEAFF
>TRBJ2-5|TRBV7-7|few|TRBD1
TGTGCCAGCAGCCCCGGGACAGGGGGGGAGACCCAGTACTTC
CASSPGTGGETQYF
>TRBJ2-7|TRBV5-1|many|TRBD2
TGCGCCAGCAGCTTCTCTGATCCGGGAGGGGGATACGAGCAGTACTTC
CASSFSDPGGGYEQYF
>TRBJ2-1|TRBV7-9|few|TRBD2
TGTGCCAGCAGCTCAGGACGGGGGGTTAAAGGAATACAGCAGTTCTTC
CASSSGRGVKGIQQFF